The clone carrying this TCR beta chain was detected only a few times. This entry comes from a study of blood T cell repertoires in COVID-19. Looking at the study overall: The United States, Italy and Spain provided the acute and convalescent COVID-19 samples.

The germline V and J ends were trimmed by 2 bases and 0 bases, with 6 bases remaining between them. In germline, CDR1 is SGHDT, CDR2 YYEEEE. This CDR3 is 15 amino acids long. The authors' processing: For nucleated cells, counts were estimated from reference gene primer amplification. Here immunoSEQ multiplex PCR was the method, and the copy in TCRdb shows in-frame clones only, minus some. The V and J calls and the clone size are those of that table, but D and trimming were determined from the DNA. This sample has fewer than 200,000 clones; approximately 83% occur once, and the top ten carry less than 2%.

Sequenced: peripheral blood. The chain couples TRBV5-6 to TRBJ1-6; a weak D match, TRBD1 (5 bases). The receptor's source is a human donor in a cohort sampled during active COVID-19. As DNA, the CDR3 is TGTGCCAGCAGCTTAAGGGGCTCCTATAATTCACCCCTCCACTTT. Its protein is CASSLRGSYNSPLHF.